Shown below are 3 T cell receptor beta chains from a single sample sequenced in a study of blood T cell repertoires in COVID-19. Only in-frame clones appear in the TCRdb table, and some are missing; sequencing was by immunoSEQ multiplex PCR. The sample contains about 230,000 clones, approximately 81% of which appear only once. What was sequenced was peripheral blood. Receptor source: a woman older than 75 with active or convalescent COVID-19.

CDR3 nucleotide sequence: TGTGCCAGCAGTCCCGGCTGGGAGATGTATGAAGCTTTCTTT. This encodes CASSPGWEMYEAFF. The chain couples TRBV6-5 to TRBJ1-1; D remains ambiguous. Between the trimmed V and J ends, which lost 5 bases and 7 bases, there was a span of 17 bases. The CDR3 extends over 14 amino acids. Germline V gives CDR1 MNHEY, CDR2 SVGAGI.

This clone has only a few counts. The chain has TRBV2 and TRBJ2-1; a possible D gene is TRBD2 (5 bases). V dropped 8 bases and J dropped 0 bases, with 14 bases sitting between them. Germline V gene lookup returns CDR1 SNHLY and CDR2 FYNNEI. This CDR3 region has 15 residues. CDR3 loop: CASGGWRSSYNEQFF. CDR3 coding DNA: TGTGCCAGCGGAGGATGGCGGAGCTCCTACAATGAGCAGTTCTTC.

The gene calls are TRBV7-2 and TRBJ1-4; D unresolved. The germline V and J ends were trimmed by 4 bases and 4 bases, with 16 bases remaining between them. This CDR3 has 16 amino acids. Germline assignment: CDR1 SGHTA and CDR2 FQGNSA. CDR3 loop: CASSWVASDYNEKLFF. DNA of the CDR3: TGTGCCAGCAGCTGGGTGGCCTCTGACTATAATGAAAAACTGTTTTTT.